The following is a T cell receptor beta chain sequence with its context. Its antigen is still unknown. This sample stems from a study of neoadjuvant anti-PD-1 for oral cavity cancer. About the study: Nivolumab at 3 mg/kg was mostly given biweekly, three to four doses, pre-surgery. Study-wide results and limits: After neoadjuvant nivolumab, PBMC T cell clonality was significantly higher in non-responders than responders. Higher pretreatment blood Treg/Th17 ratios correlated with higher pretreatment blood and lower post-treatment tumor TCRbeta clonality.

This CDR3 is built from 13 residues. Trimming removed 5 bases at V and 3 bases at J, with 10 bases between. The germline gives CDR1 SGHTA, CDR2 FQGTGA. Patients had HPV-negative, locally advanced oral cavity squamous cell carcinoma. Method: immunoSEQ multiplex PCR; TCRdb's copy keeps in-frame clones and lacks some. The profile shows roughly 14,000 clones, over 55% of them singletons. The material was PBMCs, obtained before nivolumab (anti-PD-1) treatment. This receptor was taken from a person aged 35 to 85 with oral cavity squamous cell carcinoma. The chain joins TRBV7-3 to TRBJ1-2; no reliable D call. The CDR3 nucleotides read TGTGCCAGCAGCCTCCCGGGCCACTATGGCTACACCTTC. Protein: CASSLPGHYGYTF.